Listed below are T cell receptor beta chains from one sample, sequenced in a study of cytomegalovirus exposure and HLA in healthy donors. The method was immunoSEQ multiplex PCR; TCRdb's version includes in-frame clones alone and lacks a portion of them. The sample has about 120,000 clones, around 80% seen once. Material: PBMCs. Every receptor here comes from a man aged 50 to 59 in good health and CMV-seronegative. CDR3s include the opening cysteine and the closing phenylalanine or tryptophan. A D gene is named only where the DNA matches it firmly.

>TRBJ1-5|TRBV2|.
CASEAGGGNQPQHF
TGTGCCAGTGAAGCCGGGGGAGGCAATCAGCCCCAGCATTTT
>TRBJ2-5|TRBV9|TRBD1
CASSTAGTETETQYF
TGTGCCAGCAGCACCGCCGGGACAGAGACTGAGACCCAGTACTTC
>TRBJ2-2|TRBV28|.
CASVPDSFGELFF
TGTGCCAGCGTACCTGACAGCTTCGGGGAGCTGTTTTTT
>TRBJ2-5|TRBV28|TRBD1
CASSKPGQAAQETQYF
TGTGCCAGCAGTAAACCGGGACAGGCGGCCCAAGAGACCCAGTACTTC
>TRBJ2-3|TRBV6-1|.
CASSEVTGPPTDTQYF
TGTGCCAGCAGTGAGGTGACAGGACCCCCCACAGATACGCAGTATTTT
>TRBJ1-1|TRBV18|TRBD1
CASSPRQGVEDTEAFF
TGTGCCAGCTCACCAAGACAGGGGGTCGAGGACACTGAAGCTTTCTTT
>TRBJ1-1|TRBV19|.
CAISGTRDTEAFF
TGTGCCATCAGCGGGACACGGGACACTGAAGCTTTCTTT
>TRBJ1-6|TRBV5-6|TRBD1
CASSPTGNNSPLHF
TGTGCCAGCAGTCCGACAGGGAATAATTCACCCCTCCACTTT
>TRBJ2-5|TRBV7-2|TRBD1
CASSRTGGNAETQYF
TGTGCCAGCAGCCGTACAGGGGGCAATGCAGAGACCCAGTACTTC
>TRBJ2-1|TRBV9|.
CASSVVETEQFF
TGTGCCAGCAGCGTAGTGGAGACTGAGCAGTTCTTC
>TRBJ1-5|TRBV5-4|.
CASSLGVSSNQPQHF
TGTGCCAGCAGCCTGGGCGTAAGTAGCAATCAGCCCCAGCATTTT
>TRBJ1-2|TRBV27|TRBD1
CASSLALGQGRPSEGGYTF
TGTGCCAGCAGTTTAGCCCTAGGACAGGGGCGACCCAGTGAGGGTGGCTACACCTTC